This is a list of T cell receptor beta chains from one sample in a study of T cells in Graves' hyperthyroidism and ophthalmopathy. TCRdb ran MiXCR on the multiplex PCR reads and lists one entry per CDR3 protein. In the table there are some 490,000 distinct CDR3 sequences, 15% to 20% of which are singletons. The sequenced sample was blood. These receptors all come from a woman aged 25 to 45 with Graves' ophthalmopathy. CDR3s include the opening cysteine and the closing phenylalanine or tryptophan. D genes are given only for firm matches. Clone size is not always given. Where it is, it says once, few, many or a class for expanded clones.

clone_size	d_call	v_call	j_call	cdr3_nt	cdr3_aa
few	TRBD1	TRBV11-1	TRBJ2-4	TGTGCCAGCAGCTCGCTGGGAGGGACAGGGGATGTCATTCAGTACTTC	CASSSLGGTGDVIQYF
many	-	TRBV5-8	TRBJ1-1	TGTGCCAGCAGACACCCTACGAGGGCCGAGGAAGCTTTCTTT	CASRHPTRAEEAFF
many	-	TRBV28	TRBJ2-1	TGTGCCAGCAGTGTTTACAATGAGCAGTTCTTC	CASSVYNEQFF
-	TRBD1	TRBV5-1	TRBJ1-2	TGCGCCAGCAGCTTGGAGGCCAGGGGGCATAACTATGGCTACACCTTC	CASSLEARGHNYGYTF
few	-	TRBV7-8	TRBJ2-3	TGTGCCAGCAGCCCGACAGTCATCACAGATACGCAGTATTTT	CASSPTVITDTQYF
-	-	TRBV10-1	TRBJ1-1	TGCGCCAGCAGTGGCCTAGACACTGAAGCTTTCTTT	CASSGLDTEAFF
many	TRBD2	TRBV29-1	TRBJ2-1	TGCAGCGTAGGGGGACTAGCGGTTCGCCCCAGCTCCTACAATGAGCAGTTCTTC	CSVGGLAVRPSSYNEQFF
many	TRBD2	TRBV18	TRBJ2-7	TGTGCCAGCTCACCAATACTAGCGACTAACTACGAGCAGTACTTC	CASSPILATNYEQYF
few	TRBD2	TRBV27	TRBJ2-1	TGTGCCAGCAGTCCAGGACTAGCGGGAGGAAGTATCTACAATGAGCAGTTCTTC	CASSPGLAGGSIYNEQFF
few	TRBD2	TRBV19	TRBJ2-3	TGTGCCAGTAGTATTCAGCGGGAGTTCGGTACAGATACGCAGTATTTT	CASSIQREFGTDTQYF
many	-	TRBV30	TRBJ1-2	TGTGCCTGGAGCGGACAGTTCACAGTCTTCTATGGCTACACCTTC	CAWSGQFTVFYGYTF
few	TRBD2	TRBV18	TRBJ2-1	TGTGCCAGCTCACCACGATGGCGGGGGAGCTCCTACAATGAGCAGTTCTTC	CASSPRWRGSSYNEQFF
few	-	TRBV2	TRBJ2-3	TGTGCCAGCAGGGTGGACAGATACACAGATACGCAGTATTTT	CASRVDRYTDTQYF
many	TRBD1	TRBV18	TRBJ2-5	TGTGCCAGCTACAGGACAGGAACAGAGACCCAGTACTTC	CASYRTGTETQYF
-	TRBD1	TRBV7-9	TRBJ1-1	TGTGCCAGCAGCGCGGACAGGGCCTGGAACACTGAAGCTTTCTTT	CASSADRAWNTEAFF
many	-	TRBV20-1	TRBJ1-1	TGCAGTGCTAGAGAGGGACTGATGAACACTGAAGCTTTCTTT	CSAREGLMNTEAFF
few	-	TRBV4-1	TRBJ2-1	TGCGCCAGCAGCCGCAGAAGCTCCTACAATGAGCAGTTCTTC	CASSRRSSYNEQFF
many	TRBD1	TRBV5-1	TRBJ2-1	TGCGCCAGCAGCCTGGACAGGGCCTCGCTTTGGGACAATGAGCAGTTCTTC	CASSLDRASLWDNEQFF
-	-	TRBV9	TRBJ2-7	TGTGCCAGCAGCCCAACTAGCAGTGCGGCCTACGAGCAGTACTTC	CASSPTSSAAYEQYF
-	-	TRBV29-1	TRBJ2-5	TGCAGCGTTGAAGATTTGGGGGTCGTAGAGACCCAGTACTTC	CSVEDLGVVETQYF
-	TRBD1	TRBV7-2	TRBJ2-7	TGTGCCAGCAGTAGAGCCGGGACAGATTTTTACGAGCAGTACTTC	CASSRAGTDFYEQYF
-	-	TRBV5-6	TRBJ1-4	TGTGCCAGCAGCTGGAGCAGGGAGTCGGAGGAAAAACTGTTTTTT	CASSWSRESEEKLFF
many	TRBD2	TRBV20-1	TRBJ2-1	TGCAGTGCTCAAACTAGCGGGGGCCCCTACAATGAGCAGTTCTTC	CSAQTSGGPYNEQFF
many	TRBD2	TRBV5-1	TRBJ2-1	TGCGCCAGCAGCATAGCGGGGTCCCTTTACAATGAGCAGTTCTTC	CASSIAGSLYNEQFF
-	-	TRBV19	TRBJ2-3	TGTGCCAGTAGTATTTGGGGGGAAGATACGCAGTATTTT	CASSIWGEDTQYF
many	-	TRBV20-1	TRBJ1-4	TGCAGTGCTAGAGATGCGGGGGGCATTGGTGAAAAACTGTTTTTT	CSARDAGGIGEKLFF
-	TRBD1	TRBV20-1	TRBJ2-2	TGCAGTGCTAGAGTAAGCGGACCAGGGGGATGGAACACCGGGGAGCTGTTTTTT	CSARVSGPGGWNTGELFF
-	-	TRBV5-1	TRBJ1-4	TGCGCCAGCAGCCAAGATTTACAGACCTTTAATGAAAAACTGTTTTTT	CASSQDLQTFNEKLFF